This T cell receptor (beta chain) was sequenced during a study of blood T cell repertoires in COVID-19. Background on the study: Samples taken during acute and convalescent COVID-19 were collected in the United States, Italy and Spain. T cells, B-cell-depleted T cells, or PBMCs supplied cDNA or gDNA.

Trimming removed 1 base from V and 1 base from J, with 8 bases in between. CDR1 is SGHDT and CDR2 is YYEEEE in the germline V gene. CDR3 length equals 14 residues. Seattle's enrolled individuals joined amid active infection and were then monitored longitudinally. Authors' methods: It was from reference gene primer amplification that nucleated cell counts were estimated. The protocol was immunoSEQ multiplex PCR, while the TCRdb copy is restricted to in-frame clones and leaves out a portion. V, J and clone size were drawn from that table, and D and trimming were deduced from the DNA. The data show about 360,000 clones, 86% seen once.

This clonotype originated in a woman aged 60-75 years with COVID-19, enrolled during active disease. The sequencing input was peripheral blood. This chain connects TRBV5-6 to TRBJ2-5; D call uncertain. CDR3 protein: CASSLRPFQETQYF. In DNA form, the CDR3 reads TGTGCCAGCAGCTTGCGTCCTTTCCAAGAGACCCAGTACTTC.